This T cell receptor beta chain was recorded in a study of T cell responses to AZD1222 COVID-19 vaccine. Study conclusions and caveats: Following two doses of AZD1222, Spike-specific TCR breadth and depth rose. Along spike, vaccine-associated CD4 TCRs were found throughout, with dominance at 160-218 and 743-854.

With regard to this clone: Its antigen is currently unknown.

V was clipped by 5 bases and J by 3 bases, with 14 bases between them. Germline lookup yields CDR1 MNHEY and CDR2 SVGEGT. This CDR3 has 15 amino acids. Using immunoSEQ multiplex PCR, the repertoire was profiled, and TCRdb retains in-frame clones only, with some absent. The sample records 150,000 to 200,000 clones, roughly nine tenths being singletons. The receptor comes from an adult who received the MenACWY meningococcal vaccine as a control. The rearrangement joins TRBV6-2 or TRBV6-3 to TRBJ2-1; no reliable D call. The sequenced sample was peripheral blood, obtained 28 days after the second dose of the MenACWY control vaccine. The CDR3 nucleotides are TGTGCCAGCAGTCCCCCCTCTACCCACTACAATGAGCAGTTCTTC. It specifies CASSPPSTHYNEQFF.